The entry that follows covers one T cell receptor beta chain sequence. Its specificity is not known. V dropped 5 bases and J dropped 0 bases, with 6 bases sitting between them. Looked up from germline, CDR1 is SGHRS and CDR2 is YFSETQ. The CDR3 sequence is 14 residues long. The record originates from a study of cytomegalovirus exposure and HLA in healthy donors. Across the whole study: Per a later analysis, the 666 first-cohort and more than 100 validation repertoires shared one platform.

Here immunoSEQ multiplex PCR was the method, and the copy in TCRdb shows in-frame clones only, minus some. Here the sample spans 100,000 to 150,000 clones, 86% being singletons. Regarding the study as a whole: Altogether, 150 to 200 TCR beta chains were recorded as cytomegalovirus-associated. Clusters of TCRs from the first cohort tended to co-occur in the 100 to 150 validation repertoires (as a later analysis found).

The sequence was obtained from a man between 18 and 29 years old in good health and CMV-seronegative. The chain has TRBV5-1 and TRBJ2-6; D uncertain. Sequenced sample: PBMCs. Here the CDR3 reads CASSSTSGANVLTF. CDR3 coding DNA: TGCGCCAGCAGTAGTACCTCTGGGGCCAACGTCCTGACTTTC.